This T cell receptor (beta chain) comes out of a study of cytomegalovirus exposure and HLA in healthy donors. Comment on this clone: Its antigen is not identified.

Use of 60 Vbeta and 13 Jbeta primers characterized the PCR. Sequenced by immunoSEQ multiplex PCR; TCRdb stores in-frame clones only, minus some. The sample table includes about 200,000 clones. The CDR3 has 16 amino acids. Findings of the study overall: A few chains linked to CMV were shown in vitro to be specific for CMV antigens. V segments that were indistinguishable, TRBV6-2 and TRBV6-3 among them, were omitted from analysis.

This clonotype originated in a girl aged 2 to 9 in good health and CMV-seropositive. Sequenced material: PBMCs. The chain recombines TRBV1 with TRBJ2-1; the table assigns TRBD2, which was not confirmed against the DNA. TRBV1 is deemed a pseudogene. The CDR3 spells CTSSQDNESSGKFAIF. In DNA form, the CDR3 reads TGCACCAGCAGCCAAGATAACGAAAGTAGCGGGAAGTTCGCGATCTTC.